This TCR beta chain emerged from a study of T cell responses to AZD1222 COVID-19 vaccine. Trimming left V 5 bases short and J 7 bases short, with 11 bases between. This CDR3 is 11 amino acids long. The germline gives CDR1 DFQATT, CDR2 SNEGSKA (reference sequence). Some clones are missing from TCRdb's copy, which holds only in-frame ones; the method was immunoSEQ multiplex PCR. Of about 100,000 clones detected, just over 85% appear once; the ten largest clones hold about 3.5%. This clone was counted between two and nine times. This chain connects TRBV20-1 to TRBJ1-1; D uncertain. The material sequenced was peripheral blood, taken on day 0 of AZD1222 vaccination. This TCR came from an adult in good health. The CDR3 bases are TGCAGTGCTCCTCTCTTCGGTGAAGCTTTCTTT. It codes for CSAPLFGEAFF.